This is a list of T cell receptor beta chains from one sample in a study of T cells in localized non-small cell lung cancer. Clones were sequenced by immunoSEQ multiplex PCR, and TCRdb holds only the in-frame ones, with some missing. The data hold approximately 4,400 clones, with 25% to 35% observed a single time. Specimen: lung tumor tissue, collected before any cancer treatment. These receptors all come from a man aged 40 to 70 with stage III squamous cell lung carcinoma. Each CDR3 is given with its conserved first and last residue. A D gene is named only where the DNA matches it firmly. Only part of the rows carry a size: once, few, many, or a class if the clone is expanded.

clone_size	d_call	v_call	j_call	cdr3_aa	cdr3_nt
NA	TRBD1	TRBV27	TRBJ2-3	CASRNRGYWTDTQYF	TGTGCCAGCAGAAACAGGGGGTACTGGACAGATACGCAGTATTTT
few	NA	TRBV6-8	TRBJ1-1	CASTQTWALNTEAFF	TGTGCCAGCACTCAAACTTGGGCGCTCAACACTGAAGCTTTCTTT
NA	NA	TRBV11-3	TRBJ1-1	CASSLWSGGANTEAFF	TGTGCCAGCAGCTTATGGTCGGGAGGGGCGAACACTGAAGCTTTCTTT
NA	NA	TRBV18	TRBJ2-7	CASSPDRGFSSYEQYF	TGTGCCAGCTCACCGGACCGGGGCTTCAGCTCCTACGAGCAGTACTTC
few	NA	TRBV7-8	TRBJ1-2	CASSWGPWTSNNYGYTF	TGTGCCAGCAGCTGGGGGCCTTGGACGTCCAATAACTATGGCTACACCTTC
NA	TRBD1	TRBV5-1	TRBJ2-2	CASSRDRGTGTGELFF	TGCGCCAGCAGCCGGGACAGGGGGACAGGCACCGGGGAGCTGTTTTTT
few	NA	TRBV12-5	TRBJ1-5	CASGPPDSNQPQHF	TGTGCTAGTGGTCCCCCGGACAGCAATCAGCCCCAGCATTTT
few	TRBD1	TRBV6-8	TRBJ1-2	CASSEGFGTALYGYTF	TGTGCCAGCAGTGAGGGATTCGGGACAGCGTTATATGGCTACACCTTC
few	TRBD2	TRBV5-1	TRBJ2-3	CASSLRGGTDTQYF	TGCGCCAGCAGCTTGCGGGGGGGCACCGATACGCAGTATTTT
medium-sized	NA	TRBV6-8	TRBJ1-2	CASSELTGLDYGYTF	TGTGCCAGCAGTGAGTTAACAGGGCTGGACTATGGCTACACCTTC
NA	NA	TRBV1	TRBJ1-2	CASSQEKGIMLDYGYTF	TGCGCCAGCAGCCAAGAAAAGGGGATTATGCTTGACTATGGCTACACCTTC
NA	NA	TRBV9	TRBJ1-5	CASRISNQPQHF	TGTGCCAGCAGGATTAGCAATCAGCCCCAGCATTTT
NA	NA	TRBV14	TRBJ1-1	CASSHMRVNTEAFF	TGTGCCAGCAGCCACATGAGGGTGAACACTGAAGCTTTCTTT
NA	NA	TRBV18	TRBJ2-3	CASSRGISESDTQYF	TGTGCCAGCTCACGGGGGATTAGCGAATCAGATACGCAGTATTTT
NA	NA	TRBV14	TRBJ2-4	CASSQDGGTFAKAYF	TGTGCCAGCAGCCAAGATGGAGGGACTTTCGCAAAGGCCTACTTC
NA	NA	TRBV19	TRBJ2-3	CASSPWGRTDTQYF	TGTGCCAGTAGTCCCTGGGGACGGACAGATACGCAGTATTTT
NA	TRBD1	TRBV11-3	TRBJ1-6	CASSPTGGNSPLHF	TGTGCCAGCAGCCCAACAGGGGGCAATTCACCCCTCCACTTT
NA	NA	TRBV18	TRBJ2-3	CASSPDRYSTDTQYF	TGTGCCAGCTCACCAGATCGCTATAGCACAGATACGCAGTATTTT
NA	NA	TRBV19	TRBJ1-5	CASSIDRGQLQHF	TGTGCCAGTAGTATAGATCGCGGTCAGCTCCAGCATTTT
NA	NA	TRBV9	TRBJ2-3	CASSVSWDTQYF	TGTGCCAGCAGCGTATCGTGGGATACGCAGTATTTT
NA	NA	TRBV11-3	TRBJ1-4	CASSLEGRGEKLFF	TGTGCCAGCAGCTTAGAGGGCAGGGGAGAAAAACTGTTTTTT
NA	NA	TRBV19	TRBJ1-1	CASMGPGLGGRAEAFF	TGTGCCAGTATGGGTCCAGGCCTGGGCGGGAGGGCTGAAGCTTTCTTT
NA	TRBD1	TRBV6-8	TRBJ1-2	CASTLGQVNGYTF	TGTGCCAGCACCTTGGGACAGGTTAACGGCTACACCTTC
NA	NA	TRBV19	TRBJ1-1	CASSSKTGWNTEAFF	TGTGCCAGTAGTAGTAAGACAGGCTGGAACACTGAAGCTTTCTTT
NA	TRBD1	TRBV19	TRBJ1-2	CASRTQGAFSYGYTF	TGTGCCAGTAGGACTCAGGGGGCGTTTAGCTATGGCTACACCTTC
few	NA	TRBV6-8	TRBJ2-7	CASSPYLATYEQYF	TGTGCCAGCAGTCCCTATCTAGCAACCTACGAGCAGTACTTC
NA	TRBD1	TRBV6-8	TRBJ2-7	CASSPQGALSYEQYF	TGTGCCAGCAGCCCCCAGGGGGCTCTGTCCTACGAGCAGTACTTC
NA	NA	TRBV18	TRBJ1-5	CASSPDGGNQPQHF	TGTGCCAGCTCACCAGATGGGGGCAATCAGCCCCAGCATTTT
NA	NA	TRBV6-8	TRBJ2-2	CASSYLGSPNTGELFF	TGTGCCAGCAGTTACCTTGGGTCCCCTAACACCGGGGAGCTGTTTTTT
NA	NA	TRBV19	TRBJ2-5	CASSMGRSAQETQYF	TGTGCCAGTAGTATGGGACGGTCAGCCCAAGAGACCCAGTACTTC
NA	NA	TRBV6-4	TRBJ1-3	CASTPGNTIYF	TGTGCCAGCACCCCTGGAAACACCATATATTTT
NA	TRBD1	TRBV19	TRBJ2-5	CASSNWDRGFGETQYF	TGTGCCAGTAGTAACTGGGACAGGGGTTTTGGAGAGACCCAGTACTTC
NA	TRBD1	TRBV18	TRBJ1-6	CASSERDSNSPLHF	TGTGCCAGCTCAGAACGGGACAGTAATTCACCCCTCCACTTT
NA	NA	TRBV19	TRBJ2-7	CAIPGQASSYEQYF	TGTGCCATTCCAGGGCAGGCCAGCTCCTACGAGCAGTACTTC
NA	TRBD1	TRBV11-3	TRBJ1-1	CASMQQGAMRTEAFF	TGTGCCAGCATGCAACAGGGGGCGATGAGGACTGAAGCTTTCTTT
few	TRBD1	TRBV6-8	TRBJ1-1	CASSWSTGVEAFF	TGTGCCAGCAGTTGGAGTACAGGGGTTGAAGCTTTCTTT
NA	TRBD1	TRBV6-4	TRBJ1-2	CASKTTQGFTNYGYTF	TGTGCCAGCAAAACCACACAGGGGTTCACTAACTATGGCTACACCTTC
NA	NA	TRBV6-4	TRBJ2-4	CASSEGGPVNIQYF	TGTGCCAGCAGTGAAGGGGGGCCAGTCAACATTCAGTACTTC